Listed here are 10 T cell receptor beta chains from one sample, sequenced in a study of beta chain features in type 1 diabetes. The authors reverse transcribed all of the isolated RNA, so sequencing captured expressed TCRB transcripts. Repertoires were generated with immunoSEQ multiplex PCR, while TCRdb's copy carries only in-frame clones and drops some. This table holds around 500,000 clones, about 32% found once. The sample comprised naive CD4+ T cells from blood. The receptors were sampled from a man aged 18 to 29 in good health.

This clone was observed a few times. The chain uses TRBV7-9 and TRBJ2-7; 7 nucleotides match TRBD2. Germline values: CDR1 SEHNR, CDR2 FQNEAQ (reference sequence). CDR3 size: 14 residues. V lost 4 bases and J lost 5; bases outside the gene matches: 8. DNA of the CDR3: TGTGCCAGCAGCTCGACTAGCCTGACCGACGAGCAGTACTTC. Protein sequence: CASSSTSLTDEQYF.

This rearrangement joins TRBV9 to TRBJ2-1; TRBD2 agrees at 10 bases. J gave up 4 bases and V 0 bases, and 4 bases lay outside the gene matches. The germline CDR1 and CDR2 sequences are SGDLS and YYNGEE. CDR3 length: 16 residues. The CDR3, as DNA: TGTGCCAGCAGCGTAGCTGGAGCGGGAGGGTACAATGAGCAGTTCTTC. Amino acid sequence: CASSVAGAGGYNEQFF.

J is TRBJ1-1 and V is TRBV30; 8 bases fit TRBD1. Trimming took 2 bases from V and 5 from J; bases not matched to a gene: 13. Germline V gene sequence: CDR1 GTSNPN, CDR2 SVGIG (reference sequence). The CDR3 runs 16 residues. The CDR3 protein is CAWSLARTGSGTEAFF. The DNA for the CDR3 is TGTGCCTGGAGTTTAGCACGGACAGGGTCTGGAACTGAAGCTTTCTTT. Full variable domain (rest looked up from reference TRBV30 and TRBJ1-1): SQTIHQWPATLVQPVGSPLSLECTVEGTSNPNLYWYRQAAGRGLQLLFYSVGIGQISSEVPQNLSASRPQDRQFILSSKKLLLSDSGFYLCAWSLARTGSGTEAFFGQGTRLTVV.

V usage is TRBV18 and J usage is TRBJ2-7, with 8 bases matching TRBD1. The germline V gene encodes CDR1 KGHSH and CDR2 LQKENI. This CDR3 comprises 14 residues. The junction had 3 bases not matched to a gene; V was cut back by 5 bases and J by 0 bases. This CDR3 reads CASSAGTGSYEQYF. DNA for the CDR3: TGTGCCAGCTCAGCCGGGACAGGCTCCTACGAGCAGTACTTC.

This clone showed up just a few times. This chain connects TRBV15 to TRBJ2-3; D unresolved. Trimming pared 0 bases from V and 2 bases from J, leaving 18 bases between. This CDR3 has 18 amino acids. Germline CDR1 LNHNV, CDR2 YYDKDF (reference sequence). The CDR3 DNA follows: TGTGCCACCAGCAGAGATCTGGCGGCCCAGGACCTCACAGATACGCAGTATTTT. Translation: CATSRDLAAQDLTDTQYF.

This clone was seen only a few times. The chain carries TRBV25-1 and TRBJ2-3; D gene unclear. Trimming removed 1 base from V and 13 bases from J, with 15 bases in between. Germline-derived CDR1 and CDR2 are MGHDK and SYGVNS. The CDR3 runs 13 residues. DNA of the CDR3: TGTGCCAGCAGTGAATTCGGTAGCCCTGTGAAGTATTTT. This gives the protein CASSEFGSPVKYF.

In DNA form, the CDR3 reads TGTGCCAGCAGCTTAGAGGGACAGGGGCACGAGCAGTACTTC. It yields the protein CASSLEGQGHEQYF. The chain links TRBV7-9 to TRBJ2-7; 10 bases fit TRBD1. This CDR3 spans 14 amino acids. With 1 base clipped from V and 5 bases from J, the junction kept 2 bases outside the gene matches. The germline gives CDR1 SEHNR, CDR2 FQNEAQ (reference sequence).

J is TRBJ2-7 and V is TRBV9; D gene ambiguous. Germline V CDR1 and CDR2: SGDLS, YYNGEE. With 4 bases removed from V and 5 bases from J, the gap between germline ends came to 19 bases. CDR3 length equals 15 residues. The chain's CDR3 is CASSPLTGNRDEQYF. CDR3 sequence (DNA): TGTGCCAGCAGCCCCCTAACTGGGAATCGTGACGAGCAGTACTTC.

The genes are TRBV7-6 and TRBJ2-7; D ambiguous. Germline lookup yields CDR1 SGHVS and CDR2 FNYEAQ. This CDR3 comprises 13 residues. The V gene lost 5 bases and the J gene lost 2 bases, with 10 bases spanning the gap. CDR3 coding DNA: TGTGCCAGCAGCCAAGACCGGCCCTACGAGCAGTACTTC. Translation gives CASSQDRPYEQYF.

The chain joins TRBV7-6 to TRBJ1-1; D unclear. V was pared by 1 base and J by 4 bases, with 10 bases between. In germline, CDR1 is SGHVS, CDR2 FNYEAQ. The CDR3 has 14 residues. Here the CDR3 reads CASSLGDGVTEAFF. The CDR3 DNA follows: TGTGCCAGCAGCTTAGGTGACGGAGTCACTGAAGCTTTCTTT. Looking up the rest from reference TRBV7-6 and TRBJ1-1 gives the full variable domain: GAGVSQSPRYKVTKRGQDVALRCDPISGHVSLYWYRQALGQGPEFLTYFNYEAQQDKSGLPNDRFSAERPEGSISTLTIQRTEQRDSAMYRCASSLGDGVTEAFFGQGTRLTVV.